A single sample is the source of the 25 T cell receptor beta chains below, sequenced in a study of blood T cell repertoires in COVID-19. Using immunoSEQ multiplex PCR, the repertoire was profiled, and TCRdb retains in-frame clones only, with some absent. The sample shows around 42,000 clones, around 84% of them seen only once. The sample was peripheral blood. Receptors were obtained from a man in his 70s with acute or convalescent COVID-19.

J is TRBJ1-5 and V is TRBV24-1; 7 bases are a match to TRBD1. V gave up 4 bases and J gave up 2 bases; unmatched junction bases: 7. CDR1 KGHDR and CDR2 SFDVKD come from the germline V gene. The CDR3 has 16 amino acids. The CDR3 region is CATSDFYRGCNQPQHF. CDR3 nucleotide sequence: TGTGCCACCAGTGACTTTTACAGGGGATGCAATCAGCCCCAGCATTTT.

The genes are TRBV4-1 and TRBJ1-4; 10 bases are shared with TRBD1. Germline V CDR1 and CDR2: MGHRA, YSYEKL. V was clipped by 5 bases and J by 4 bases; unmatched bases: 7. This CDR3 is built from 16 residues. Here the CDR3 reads CASSRQGARNNEKLFF. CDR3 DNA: TGCGCCAGCAGCAGACAGGGGGCGCGCAATAATGAAAAACTGTTTTTT.

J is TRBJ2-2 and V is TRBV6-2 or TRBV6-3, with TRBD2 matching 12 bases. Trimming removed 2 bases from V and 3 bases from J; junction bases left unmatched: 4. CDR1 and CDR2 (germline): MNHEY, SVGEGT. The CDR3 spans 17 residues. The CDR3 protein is CASSYARTSGDTGELFF. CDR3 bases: TGTGCCAGCAGTTACGCCCGGACTAGCGGGGACACCGGGGAGCTGTTTTTT.

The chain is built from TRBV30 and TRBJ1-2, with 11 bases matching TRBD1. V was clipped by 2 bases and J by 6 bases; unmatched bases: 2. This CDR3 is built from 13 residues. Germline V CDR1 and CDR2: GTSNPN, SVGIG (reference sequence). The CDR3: CAWSTGQGDGYTF. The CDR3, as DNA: TGTGCCTGGAGTACGGGACAGGGGGATGGCTACACCTTC.

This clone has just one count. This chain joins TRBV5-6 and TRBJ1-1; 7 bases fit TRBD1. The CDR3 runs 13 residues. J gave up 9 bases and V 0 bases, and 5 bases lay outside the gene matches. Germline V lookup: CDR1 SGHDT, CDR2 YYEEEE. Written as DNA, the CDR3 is TGTGCCAGCAGCTTGGTTGAAGGGGGCCAAGCTTTCTTT. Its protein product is CASSLVEGGQAFF.

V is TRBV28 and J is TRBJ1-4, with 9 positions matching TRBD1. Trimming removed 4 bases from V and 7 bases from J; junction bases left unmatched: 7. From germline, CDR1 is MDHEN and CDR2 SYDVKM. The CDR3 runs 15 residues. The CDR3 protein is CASSSNRQGGEKLFF. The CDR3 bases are TGTGCCAGCAGTTCCAACAGACAGGGGGGTGAAAAACTGTTTTTT.

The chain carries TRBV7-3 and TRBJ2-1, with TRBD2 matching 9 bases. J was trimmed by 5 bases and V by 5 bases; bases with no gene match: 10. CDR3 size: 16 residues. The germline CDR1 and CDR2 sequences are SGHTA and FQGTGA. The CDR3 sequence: CASSRLAGLGHNEQFF. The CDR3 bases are TGTGCCAGCAGCCGGCTAGCGGGGCTCGGTCACAATGAGCAGTTCTTC.

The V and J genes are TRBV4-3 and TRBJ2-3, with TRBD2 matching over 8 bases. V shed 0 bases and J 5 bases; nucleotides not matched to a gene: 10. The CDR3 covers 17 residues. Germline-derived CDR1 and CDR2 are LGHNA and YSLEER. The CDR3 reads CASSQDASGSGGDTQYF. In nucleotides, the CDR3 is TGCGCCAGCAGCCAAGACGCTAGCGGGTCGGGCGGAGATACGCAGTATTTT.

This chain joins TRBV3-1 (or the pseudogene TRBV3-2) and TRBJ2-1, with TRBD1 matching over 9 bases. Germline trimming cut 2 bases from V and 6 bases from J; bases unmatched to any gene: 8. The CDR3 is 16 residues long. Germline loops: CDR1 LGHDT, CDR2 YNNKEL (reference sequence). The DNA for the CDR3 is TGTGCCAGCAGCCAACCTCGGGGGACAGGGCCCAATGAGCAGTTCTTC. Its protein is CASSQPRGTGPNEQFF.

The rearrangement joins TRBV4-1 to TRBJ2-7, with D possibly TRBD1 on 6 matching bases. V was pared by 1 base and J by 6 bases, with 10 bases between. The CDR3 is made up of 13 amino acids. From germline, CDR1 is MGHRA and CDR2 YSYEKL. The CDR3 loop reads CASSQARGTEQYF. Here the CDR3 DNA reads TGCGCCAGCAGCCAAGCAAGGGGGACCGAGCAGTACTTC.

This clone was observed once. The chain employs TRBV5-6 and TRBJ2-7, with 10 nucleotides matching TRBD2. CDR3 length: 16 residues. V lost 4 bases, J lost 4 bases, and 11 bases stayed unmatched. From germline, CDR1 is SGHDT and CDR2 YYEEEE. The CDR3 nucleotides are TGTGCCAGCAGCCCACGATCCGGGACTAGCGTTTACGAGCAGTACTTC. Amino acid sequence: CASSPRSGTSVYEQYF.

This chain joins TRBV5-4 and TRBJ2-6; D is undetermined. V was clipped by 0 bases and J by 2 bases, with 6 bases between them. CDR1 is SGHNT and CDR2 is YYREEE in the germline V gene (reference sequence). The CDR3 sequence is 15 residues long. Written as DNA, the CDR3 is TGTGCCAGCAGCTTGGCGTCTGCTGGGGCCAACGTCCTGACTTTC. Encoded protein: CASSLASAGANVLTF. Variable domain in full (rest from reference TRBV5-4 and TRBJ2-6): ETGVTQSPTHLIKTRGQQVTLRCSSQSGHNTVSWYQQALGQGPQFIFQYYREEENGRGNFPPRFSGLQFPNYSSELNVNALELDDSALYLCASSLASAGANVLTFGAGSRLTVL.

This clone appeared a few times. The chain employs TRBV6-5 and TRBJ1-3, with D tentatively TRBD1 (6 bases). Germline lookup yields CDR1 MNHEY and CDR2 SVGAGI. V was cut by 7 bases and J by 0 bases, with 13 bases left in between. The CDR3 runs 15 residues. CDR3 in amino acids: CASKRGGSSGNTIYF. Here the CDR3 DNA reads TGTGCCAGCAAGAGAGGGGGAAGCTCTGGAAACACCATATATTTT.

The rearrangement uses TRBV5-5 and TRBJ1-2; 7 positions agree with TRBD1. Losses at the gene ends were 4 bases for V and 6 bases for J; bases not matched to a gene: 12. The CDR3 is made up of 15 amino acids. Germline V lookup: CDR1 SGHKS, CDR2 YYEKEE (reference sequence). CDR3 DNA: TGTGCCAGCAGCCCGTATGACAGGGAACTACATGGCTACACCTTC. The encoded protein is CASSPYDRELHGYTF.

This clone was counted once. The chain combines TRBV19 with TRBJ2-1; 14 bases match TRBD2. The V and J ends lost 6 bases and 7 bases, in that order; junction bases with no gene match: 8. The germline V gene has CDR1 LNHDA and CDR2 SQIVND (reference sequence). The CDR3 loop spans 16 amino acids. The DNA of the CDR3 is TGTGCCAGTAGCATGGGACTAGCGGGAGCAATAAATGAGCAGTTCTTC. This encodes CASSMGLAGAINEQFF.

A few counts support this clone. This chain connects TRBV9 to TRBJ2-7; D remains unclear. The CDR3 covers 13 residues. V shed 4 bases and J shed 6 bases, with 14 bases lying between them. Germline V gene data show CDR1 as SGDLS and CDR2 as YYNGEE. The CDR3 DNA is TGTGCCAGCAGCCTTACTGTTCCGGGCGAGCAGTACTTC. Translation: CASSLTVPGEQYF.

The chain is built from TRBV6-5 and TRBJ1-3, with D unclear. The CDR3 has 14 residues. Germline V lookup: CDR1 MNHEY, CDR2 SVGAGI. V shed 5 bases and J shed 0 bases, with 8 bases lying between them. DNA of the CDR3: TGTGCCAGCAGTAGGTACAGCTCTGGAAACACCATATATTTT. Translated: CASSRYSSGNTIYF.

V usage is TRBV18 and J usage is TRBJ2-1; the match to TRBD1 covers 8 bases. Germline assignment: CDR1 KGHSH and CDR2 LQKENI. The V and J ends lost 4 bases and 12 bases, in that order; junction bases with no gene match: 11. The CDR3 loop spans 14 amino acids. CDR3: CASSLPGTGLRQFF. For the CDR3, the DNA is TGTGCCAGCTCACTTCCCGGGACAGGACTTCGGCAGTTCTTC.

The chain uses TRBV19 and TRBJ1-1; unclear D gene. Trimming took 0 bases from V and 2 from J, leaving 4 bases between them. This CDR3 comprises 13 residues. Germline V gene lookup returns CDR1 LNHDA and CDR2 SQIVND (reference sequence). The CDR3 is CASSIETNTEAFF. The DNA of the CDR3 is TGTGCCAGTAGTATAGAGACTAACACTGAAGCTTTCTTT.

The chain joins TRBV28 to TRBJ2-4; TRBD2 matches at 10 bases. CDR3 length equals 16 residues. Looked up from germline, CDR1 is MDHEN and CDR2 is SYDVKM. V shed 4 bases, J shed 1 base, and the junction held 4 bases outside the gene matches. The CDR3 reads CASSSSGGAAKNIQYF. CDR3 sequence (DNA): TGTGCCAGCAGTTCAAGCGGGGGGGCGGCCAAAAACATTCAGTACTTC.

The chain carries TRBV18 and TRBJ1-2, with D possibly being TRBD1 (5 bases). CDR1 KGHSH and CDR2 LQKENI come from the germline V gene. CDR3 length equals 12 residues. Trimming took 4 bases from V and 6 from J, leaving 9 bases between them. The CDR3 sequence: CASSRNRHGYTF. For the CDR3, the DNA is TGTGCCAGCTCACGCAACAGGCATGGCTACACCTTC. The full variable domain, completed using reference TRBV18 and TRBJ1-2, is NAGVMQNPRHLVRRRGQEARLRCSPMKGHSHVYWYRQLPEEGLKFMVYLQKENIIDESGMPKERFSAEFPKEGPSILRIQQVVRGDSAAYFCASSRNRHGYTFGSGTRLTVV.

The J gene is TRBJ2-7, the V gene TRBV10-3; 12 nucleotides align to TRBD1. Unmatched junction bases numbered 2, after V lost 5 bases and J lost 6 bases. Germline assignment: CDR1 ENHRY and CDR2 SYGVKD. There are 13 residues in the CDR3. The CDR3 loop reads CAISRDRGREQYF. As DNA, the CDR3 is TGTGCCATCAGTAGGGACAGGGGGCGCGAGCAGTACTTC.

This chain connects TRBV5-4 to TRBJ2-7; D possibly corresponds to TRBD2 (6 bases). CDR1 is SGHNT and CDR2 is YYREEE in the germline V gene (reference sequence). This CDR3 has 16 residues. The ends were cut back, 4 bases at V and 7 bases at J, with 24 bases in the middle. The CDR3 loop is CASSPGRGRGSGEQYF. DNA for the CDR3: TGTGCCAGCAGCCCCGGTCGGGGACGGGGGTCGGGGGAGCAGTACTTC.

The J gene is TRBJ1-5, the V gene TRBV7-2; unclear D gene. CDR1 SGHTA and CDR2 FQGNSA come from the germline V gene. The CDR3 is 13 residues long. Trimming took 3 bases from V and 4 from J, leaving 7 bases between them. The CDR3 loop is CASSLQENQPQHF. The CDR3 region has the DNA TGTGCCAGCAGCTTGCAAGAGAATCAGCCCCAGCATTTT.

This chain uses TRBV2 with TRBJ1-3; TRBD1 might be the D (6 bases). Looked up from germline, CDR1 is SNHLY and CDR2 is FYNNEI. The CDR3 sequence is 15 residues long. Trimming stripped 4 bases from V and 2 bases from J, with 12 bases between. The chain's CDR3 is CASSGMGAAGNTIYF. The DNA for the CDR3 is TGTGCCAGCAGTGGGATGGGGGCCGCTGGAAACACCATATATTTT.